The clone carrying this T cell receptor beta chain has a single count. Methods used by the authors: Amplification with reference gene primers provided the estimates of nucleated cell counts. TCRdb keeps only in-frame clones here, not all; method: immunoSEQ multiplex PCR. The V and J calls and clone size are taken from that table; D and trimming were inferred from the DNA. The table includes 81,000 or so clones, around 91% detected once. The data originate from a study of blood T cell repertoires in COVID-19. Across the study: The United States, Italy and Spain supplied acute and convalescent COVID-19 samples. The cDNA or gDNA used as material had been derived from T cells, B-cell-depleted T cells, or PBMCs.

V was clipped by 1 base and J by 5 bases, with 12 bases between them. Germline V gene sequence: CDR1 MNHNS, CDR2 SASEGT. The CDR3 totals 15 residues. This TCR came from a man aged 65 to 79 with active or convalescent COVID-19. This rearrangement joins TRBV6-1 to TRBJ1-5; D is undetermined. Input material: peripheral blood. CDR3 region: CASSEGPGGYQPQHF. In DNA form, the CDR3 reads TGTGCCAGCAGTGAAGGCCCCGGCGGCTATCAGCCCCAGCATTTT.